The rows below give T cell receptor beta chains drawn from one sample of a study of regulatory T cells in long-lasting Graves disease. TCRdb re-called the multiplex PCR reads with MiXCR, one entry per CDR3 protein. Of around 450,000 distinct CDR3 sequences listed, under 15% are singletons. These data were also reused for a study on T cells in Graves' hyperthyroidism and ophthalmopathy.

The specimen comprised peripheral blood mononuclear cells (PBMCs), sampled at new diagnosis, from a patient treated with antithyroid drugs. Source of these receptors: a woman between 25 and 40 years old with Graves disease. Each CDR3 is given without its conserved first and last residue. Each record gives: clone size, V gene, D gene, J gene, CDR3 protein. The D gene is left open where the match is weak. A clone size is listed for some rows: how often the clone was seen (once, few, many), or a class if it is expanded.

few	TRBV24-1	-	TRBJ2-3	ATSDPSKRASTDTQY
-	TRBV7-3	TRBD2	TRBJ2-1	ASSSLAGAGYNEQF
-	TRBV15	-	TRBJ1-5	ATSREVQTNSNQPQH
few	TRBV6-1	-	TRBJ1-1	ASSTGMNTEAF
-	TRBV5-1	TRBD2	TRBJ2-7	ASSLLNIGISGSSYEQY
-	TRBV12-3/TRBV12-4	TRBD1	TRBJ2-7	ASKLDRRIGEQY
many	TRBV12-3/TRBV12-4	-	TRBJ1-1	ASSPGGGRNTEAF
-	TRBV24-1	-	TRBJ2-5	ATSDQGHQETQY
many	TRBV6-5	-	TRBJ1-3	ASSYSGSRTGNTIY
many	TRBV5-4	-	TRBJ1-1	ASSLEGRPEAF
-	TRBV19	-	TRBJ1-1	ASFPGPWNTEAF
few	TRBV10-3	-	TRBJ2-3	AIEGGGSTDTQY
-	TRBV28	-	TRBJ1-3	ASSFDAFRNTIY
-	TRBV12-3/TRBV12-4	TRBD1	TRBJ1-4	ASRPGTGLPVGEKLF
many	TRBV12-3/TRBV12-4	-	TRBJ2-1	ASSLPGAEPFSYNEQF
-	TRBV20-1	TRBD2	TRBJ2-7	SARGGGGLASFYEQY
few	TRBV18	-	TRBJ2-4	ASSPAGPGIQY
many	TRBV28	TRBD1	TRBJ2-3	ASSSLQGAEADTQY
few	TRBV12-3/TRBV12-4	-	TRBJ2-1	ASSLRATPYNEQF
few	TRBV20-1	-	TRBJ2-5	SARDPSKETQY
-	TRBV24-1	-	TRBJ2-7	ATSDPARNEQY
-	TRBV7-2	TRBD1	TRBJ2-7	ASSLTGGREQY
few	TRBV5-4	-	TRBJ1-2	ASSVGANYGYT
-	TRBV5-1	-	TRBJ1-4	ASSTGRMNEKLF
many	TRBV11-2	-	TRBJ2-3	ASSFGIRGTDTQY
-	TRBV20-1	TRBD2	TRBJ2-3	SAAPLAGDTDTQY
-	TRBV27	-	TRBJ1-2	ASSLRGPGYGYT
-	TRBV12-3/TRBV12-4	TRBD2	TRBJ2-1	ASSRIILAGLYNEQF
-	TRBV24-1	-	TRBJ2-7	ATSDSWGWEQY
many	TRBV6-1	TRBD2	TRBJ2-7	ASSTGLAGDGGQY
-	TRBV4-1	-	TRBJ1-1	ASSLRSSGAEAF
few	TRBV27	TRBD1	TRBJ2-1	ASSNPQGARYNEQF